This TCR beta chain is from a study of Tregs in tolerant kidney transplant recipients. For this clone: The target antigen is unknown. An end of the junction does not agree with germline; a read error may underlie this.

Overall study findings and caveats: The small number of patients limits these findings pending further validation. In tolerant patients, donor-specific Tregs outgrew total Tregs, suggesting antigen-driven expansion. Biological reproducibility was not directly addressed in this study.

The protocol was immunoSEQ multiplex PCR, while the TCRdb copy is restricted to in-frame clones and leaves out a portion. This table has about 83,000 clones, 95% to 98% appearing once. CDR1 is MNHNY and CDR2 is SVGAGI in the germline V gene (reference sequence). The CDR3 extends over 12 amino acids. This sample comprised CD4+ T cells from blood, obtained before the transplant. The chain is built from TRBV6-6 and TRBJ1-4, with 7 bases aligning to TRBD1. This sequence originates from a human donor who received a combined kidney and bone marrow transplant. The CDR3 here is CASRQGNGKLFF. DNA of the CDR3: TGTGCCAGCCGACAGGGTAATGGAAAACTGTTTTTT.